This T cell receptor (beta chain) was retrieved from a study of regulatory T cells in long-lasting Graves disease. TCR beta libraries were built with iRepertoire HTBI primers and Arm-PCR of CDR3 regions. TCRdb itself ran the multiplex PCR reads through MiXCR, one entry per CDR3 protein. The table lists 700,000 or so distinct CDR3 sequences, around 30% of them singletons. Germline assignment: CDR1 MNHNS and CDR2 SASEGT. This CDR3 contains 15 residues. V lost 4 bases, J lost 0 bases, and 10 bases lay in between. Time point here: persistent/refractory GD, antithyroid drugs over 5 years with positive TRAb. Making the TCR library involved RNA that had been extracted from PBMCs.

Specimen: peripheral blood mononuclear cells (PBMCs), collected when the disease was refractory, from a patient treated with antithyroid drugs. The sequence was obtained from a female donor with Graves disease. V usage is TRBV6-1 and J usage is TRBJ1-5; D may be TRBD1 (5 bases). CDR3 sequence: CASSGRQNSNQPQHF. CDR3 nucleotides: TGTGCCAGCAGTGGACGACAGAATAGCAATCAGCCCCAGCATTTT.